This T cell receptor (beta chain) was recorded in a study of human T cells and chemical hapten exposure. A single record per CDR3 protein comes from TCRdb applying MiXCR to the 5' RACE reads. The sample yields some 78,000 distinct CDR3 sequences, roughly 8% seen once. Germline CDR1 and CDR2: WNHNN and SYGVQD (reference sequence). The germline V and J ends were trimmed by 0 bases and 4 bases, with 7 bases remaining between them. The CDR3 is 13 residues long. It was unfractionated whole blood from which total RNA was extracted. This receptor was obtained from a male donor in good health. The chain uses TRBV10-1 and TRBJ2-7; D might be TRBD2 (5 bases). CDR3 coding DNA: TGCGCCAGCAGTGAGTCGACGGGGTACGAGCAGTACTTC. This sequence encodes CASSESTGYEQYF.